The TCR beta chain described here comes from a study of cytotoxic CD8 clonotypes in ibrutinib-treated CLL. General study points: Baseline-level clonality went beyond age-matched healthy donors and moved in step with circulating CD8+ T-cell counts.

For this clone: Antigen: not known.

Some clones are missing from TCRdb's copy, which holds only in-frame ones; the method was immunoSEQ multiplex PCR. The sample shows some 160,000 clones, about 80% of them seen only once. The source of this sequence is a human donor with chronic lymphocytic leukemia. Material: PBMCs, obtained after 12 months of ibrutinib treatment.

CDR3 nucleotide sequence: TGTGCCAGCAGTCAAACACAGGGAACGGAGCAGTACTTC. Translating it yields CASSQTQGTEQYF. The rearrangement joins TRBV6-5 to TRBJ2-7, with TRBD1 as a possible D gene (6 bases). Trimming shortened V by 5 bases and J by 7 bases, and 15 bases separated the two germline ends. This CDR3 is 13 amino acids long. CDR1 is MNHEY and CDR2 is SVGAGI in the germline V gene.